Listed below are T cell receptor beta chains from one sample, sequenced in a study of blood T cell repertoires in COVID-19. Generated by immunoSEQ multiplex PCR, the TCRdb table keeps only in-frame clones and is missing some. The sample lists approximately 190,000 clones, about 80% occurring once. Source material: peripheral blood. The receptor set was obtained from a man aged 25 to 45 with active or convalescent COVID-19. The CDR3 runs from the conserved cysteine through the conserved F or W. Fields, in order: CDR3 length, V gene, J gene, D gene, clone size, CDR3 protein, CDR3 DNA. A D gene is named only where the DNA matches it firmly. Clone size is shown for a subset of rows, as once, few, many or a class of expanded clone.

length: 19; V: TRBV7-8; J: TRBJ1-4; D: TRBD1; size: .; CDR3: CASSPLRSVGAGGEEKLFF; DNA: TGTGCCAGCAGCCCCCTACGGTCAGTAGGGGCAGGGGGAGAAGAAAAACTGTTTTTT
length: 17; V: TRBV14; J: TRBJ2-5; D: .; size: .; CDR3: CASSQDIGVRSQETQYF; DNA: TGTGCCAGCAGCCAAGACATCGGTGTCAGGTCTCAAGAGACCCAGTACTTC
length: 15; V: TRBV5-4; J: TRBJ2-1; D: .; size: .; CDR3: CASSRGAGPGNEQFF; DNA: TGTGCCAGCAGCAGGGGTGCGGGGCCCGGGAATGAGCAGTTCTTC
length: 18; V: TRBV19; J: TRBJ2-1; D: .; size: .; CDR3: CASSIDPGGGRFYNEQFF; DNA: TGTGCCAGTAGTATAGATCCGGGAGGGGGCCGGTTTTACAATGAGCAGTTCTTC
length: 13; V: TRBV21-1; J: TRBJ2-5; D: .; size: .; CDR3: CATRQEGKETQYF; DNA: TGTGCCACGCGTCAGGAGGGAAAAGAGACCCAGTACTTC
length: 15; V: TRBV4-3; J: TRBJ2-6; D: TRBD1; size: .; CDR3: CASSPDRAGANVLTF; DNA: TGCGCCAGCAGCCCGGACAGGGCCGGGGCCAACGTCCTGACTTTC
length: 14; V: TRBV2; J: TRBJ1-5; D: .; size: .; CDR3: CASSEMVNSQPQHF; DNA: TGTGCCAGCAGTGAAATGGTCAACAGTCAGCCCCAGCATTTT
length: 14; V: TRBV28; J: TRBJ1-2; D: .; size: .; CDR3: CASSLSRGGYGYTF; DNA: TGTGCCAGCAGTCTCTCAAGGGGAGGCTATGGCTACACCTTC
length: 14; V: TRBV5-1; J: TRBJ1-5; D: .; size: few; CDR3: CASSLDSSYQPQHF; DNA: TGCGCCAGCAGCTTGGACAGCTCTTATCAGCCCCAGCATTTT
length: 16; V: TRBV20-1; J: TRBJ2-7; D: .; size: .; CDR3: CSASSKRAHPLYEQYF; DNA: TGCAGTGCTAGTTCGAAGCGGGCTCATCCCCTCTACGAGCAGTACTTC
length: 16; V: TRBV30; J: TRBJ1-5; D: .; size: .; CDR3: CAWSSAPGSGNQPQHF; DNA: TGTGCCTGGAGTTCAGCACCCGGGTCGGGCAATCAGCCCCAGCATTTT
length: 15; V: TRBV7-9; J: TRBJ2-7; D: TRBD2; size: .; CDR3: CASSLPAGASYEQYF; DNA: TGTGCCAGCAGCTTACCAGCGGGAGCCTCCTACGAGCAGTACTTC
length: 14; V: TRBV7-2; J: TRBJ1-2; D: TRBD1; size: .; CDR3: CASSLQGTYYGYTF; DNA: TGTGCCAGCAGCCTACAGGGGACCTACTATGGCTACACCTTC
length: 14; V: TRBV7-9; J: TRBJ1-1; D: TRBD1; size: .; CDR3: CASSSDRVGAEAFF; DNA: TGTGCCAGCAGCTCAGACAGGGTAGGGGCTGAAGCTTTCTTT
length: 19; V: TRBV16; J: TRBJ2-5; D: TRBD1; size: .; CDR3: CASSQLGGVDRGRQETQYF; DNA: TGTGCCAGCAGCCAACTGGGTGGGGTCGACAGGGGCCGACAAGAGACCCAGTACTTC
length: 18; V: TRBV24-1; J: TRBJ2-3; D: .; size: .; CDR3: CATSDVTGLRSSTDTQYF; DNA: TGTGCCACCAGTGATGTAACGGGACTCCGGTCTTCCACAGATACGCAGTATTTT
length: 17; V: TRBV7-2; J: TRBJ1-4; D: .; size: .; CDR3: CASSLYGGPRANEKLFF; DNA: TGTGCCAGCAGCTTATATGGGGGCCCGCGGGCTAATGAAAAACTGTTTTTT
length: 15; V: TRBV13; J: TRBJ1-6; D: .; size: .; CDR3: CASSPGAGYNSPLHF; DNA: TGTGCCAGCAGCCCAGGGGCAGGGTACAATTCACCCCTCCACTTT
length: 13; V: TRBV11-2; J: TRBJ1-1; D: .; size: .; CDR3: CASSSWDSGEAFF; DNA: TGTGCCAGCAGCTCATGGGACTCGGGGGAAGCTTTCTTT
length: 15; V: TRBV19; J: TRBJ1-5; D: TRBD1; size: few; CDR3: CASSFTGGSNQPQHF; DNA: TGTGCCAGTAGTTTCACAGGGGGTAGCAATCAGCCCCAGCATTTT
length: 16; V: TRBV5-1; J: TRBJ2-1; D: .; size: .; CDR3: CASSLNFADSRNEQFF; DNA: TGCGCCAGCAGCTTGAATTTCGCGGACAGCCGCAATGAGCAGTTCTTC
length: 16; V: TRBV24-1; J: TRBJ1-2; D: TRBD1; size: .; CDR3: CATSDGTGQGFGGYTF; DNA: TGTGCCACCAGTGATGGCACGGGACAGGGTTTCGGTGGCTACACCTTC
length: 18; V: TRBV7-2; J: TRBJ1-1; D: .; size: .; CDR3: CASSPRKRQVGFNTEAFF; DNA: TGTGCCAGCAGCCCAAGGAAAAGGCAGGTTGGTTTTAACACTGAAGCTTTCTTT
length: 15; V: TRBV4-1; J: TRBJ2-5; D: .; size: .; CDR3: CASSQDPGKMETQYF; DNA: TGCGCCAGCAGCCAAGACCCGGGGAAGATGGAGACCCAGTACTTC
length: 17; V: TRBV5-1; J: TRBJ2-3; D: TRBD2; size: .; CDR3: CASSPASGGAFLDTQYF; DNA: TGCGCCAGCAGCCCAGCTAGCGGGGGGGCCTTTTTAGATACGCAGTATTTT
length: 15; V: TRBV5-6; J: TRBJ1-5; D: .; size: .; CDR3: CASSLRGGYHQPQHF; DNA: TGTGCCAGCAGCTTGCGGGGGGGCTATCATCAGCCCCAGCATTTT
length: 14; V: TRBV7-8; J: TRBJ2-3; D: .; size: .; CDR3: CASSLASRLDTQYF; DNA: TGTGCCAGCAGCTTAGCGTCTCGGTTGGATACGCAGTATTTT
length: 16; V: TRBV3-1/TRBV3-2; J: TRBJ1-1; D: .; size: .; CDR3: CASSLRLDSPELSAFF; DNA: TGTGCCAGCAGCCTCCGTTTGGACAGCCCTGAATTGTCCGCTTTCTTT
length: 12; V: TRBV10-3; J: TRBJ1-2; D: .; size: .; CDR3: CAISRESEGYTF; DNA: TGTGCCATCAGTCGGGAGTCGGAGGGCTACACCTTC
length: 14; V: TRBV6-5; J: TRBJ1-1; D: TRBD1; size: .; CDR3: CATIDRGLDTEAFF; DNA: TGTGCCACCATCGACAGGGGGCTGGACACTGAAGCTTTCTTT
length: 13; V: TRBV5-8; J: TRBJ1-2; D: .; size: .; CDR3: CASNRGGAGGYTF; DNA: TGTGCCAGCAACCGGGGAGGCGCCGGCGGCTACACCTTC
length: 18; V: TRBV19; J: TRBJ2-1; D: TRBD2; size: .; CDR3: CASSIGLAGGSSYNEQFF; DNA: TGTGCCAGTAGTATAGGCCTAGCGGGAGGGTCCTCCTACAATGAGCAGTTCTTC